This T cell receptor beta chain appears in the sequencing data of a study of shared clonotypes between healthy human individuals. Findings of the study overall: Donor clonotype sharing was expected to depend on sequencing depth.

Clones were sequenced by immunoSEQ multiplex PCR, and TCRdb holds only the in-frame ones, with some missing. The sample consists of around 2.3 million clones, around 95% of them appearing once. The CDR3 runs 15 residues. The germline V gene has CDR1 SQVTM and CDR2 ANQGSEA. Deletions cut 1 base from V and 7 bases from J, with 19 bases between. About this clone: Antigen unknown.

Material: naive CD4+ T cells sorted from blood. Subset defined: CD45RA+ positively selected. This chain connects TRBV29-1 to TRBJ2-5; a possible D gene is TRBD2 (5 bases). The clonotype was recovered from a man younger than 35 in good health. The CDR3 here is CSVEGRLARPGTQYF. CDR3 sequence (DNA): TGCAGCGTTGAAGGGCGGCTAGCAAGACCAGGGACCCAGTACTTC.